The TCR beta chain under discussion was sequenced for a study of radiation and T cells in renal cell carcinoma. About the research overall: Nephrectomy followed 15 Gy stereotactic body radiation by 4 weeks.

Sequencing used immunoSEQ multiplex PCR; TCRdb keeps in-frame clones, though not all of them. The sample lists tens of thousands of clones, over 70% seen once, with under 7.5% in the top ten. Germline lookup yields CDR1 KGHSH and CDR2 LQKENI. V was clipped by 6 bases and J by 3 bases, with 12 bases between them. CDR3 length: 14 amino acids. The time point: baseline pretreatment blood. This sample's treatment: 15 Gy SBRT to primary tumor, nephrectomy 4 weeks later. Radiation-treated patients gave blood at baseline, week 2 and week 4. This chain connects TRBV18 to TRBJ1-3, with a tentative D call TRBD1 (6 bases). The sequence was obtained from a man between 60 and 75 years old with renal cell carcinoma. This sample comprised blood, obtained from a patient whose treatment included radiotherapy and nephrectomy. CDR3 protein: CASSGRTDGNTIYF. CDR3 DNA sequence: TGTGCCAGCTCGGGGAGGACAGATGGAAACACCATATATTTT.